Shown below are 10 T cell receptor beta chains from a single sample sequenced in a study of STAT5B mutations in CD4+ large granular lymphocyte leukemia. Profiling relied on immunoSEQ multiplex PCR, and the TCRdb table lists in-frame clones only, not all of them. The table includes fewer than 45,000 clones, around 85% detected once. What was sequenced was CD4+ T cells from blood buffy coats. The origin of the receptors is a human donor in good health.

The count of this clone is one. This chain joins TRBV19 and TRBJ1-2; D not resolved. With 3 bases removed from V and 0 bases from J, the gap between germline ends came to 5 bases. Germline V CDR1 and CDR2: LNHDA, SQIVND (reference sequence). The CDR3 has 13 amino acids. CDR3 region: CASSIRTNYGYTF. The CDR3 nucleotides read TGTGCCAGTAGTATCCGGACTAACTATGGCTACACCTTC.

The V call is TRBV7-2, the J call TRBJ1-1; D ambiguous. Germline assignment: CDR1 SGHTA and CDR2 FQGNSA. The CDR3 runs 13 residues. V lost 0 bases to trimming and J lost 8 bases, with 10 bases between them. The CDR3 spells CASSLAGPSEAFF. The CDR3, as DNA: TGTGCCAGCAGCTTAGCAGGGCCCAGCGAAGCTTTCTTT.

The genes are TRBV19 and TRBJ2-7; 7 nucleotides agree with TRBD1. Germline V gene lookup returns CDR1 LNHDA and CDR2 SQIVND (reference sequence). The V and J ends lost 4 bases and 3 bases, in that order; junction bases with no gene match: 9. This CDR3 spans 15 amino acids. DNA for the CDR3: TGTGCCAGTAGTACATCCGGGACAGCACACTACGAGCAGTACTTC. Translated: CASSTSGTAHYEQYF.

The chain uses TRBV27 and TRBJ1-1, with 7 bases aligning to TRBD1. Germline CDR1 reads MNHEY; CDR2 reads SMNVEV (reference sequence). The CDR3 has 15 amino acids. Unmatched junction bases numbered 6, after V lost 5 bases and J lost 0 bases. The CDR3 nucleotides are TGTGCCAGCAGTCCAAGACAGGGTCTGAACACTGAAGCTTTCTTT. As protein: CASSPRQGLNTEAFF.

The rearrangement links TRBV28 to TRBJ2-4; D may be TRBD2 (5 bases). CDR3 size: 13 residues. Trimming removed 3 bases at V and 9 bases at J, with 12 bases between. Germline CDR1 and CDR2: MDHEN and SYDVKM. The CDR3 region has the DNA TGTGCCAGCAGTTTTGCGGATCGGGGCATTCAGTACTTC. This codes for CASSFADRGIQYF.

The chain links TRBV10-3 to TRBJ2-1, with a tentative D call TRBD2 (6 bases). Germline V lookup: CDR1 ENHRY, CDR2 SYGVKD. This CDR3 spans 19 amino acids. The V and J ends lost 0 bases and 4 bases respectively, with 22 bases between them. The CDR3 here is CAISESIGARLGGYNEQFF. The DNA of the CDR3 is TGTGCCATCAGTGAGTCTATTGGGGCTCGCCTCGGGGGTTACAATGAGCAGTTCTTC.

The CDR3 DNA is TGTGCCAGCAGTTTTTGGGGGGTTAGCGGGAGGGTAGGTGAGCAGTTCTTC. Its protein product is CASSFWGVSGRVGEQFF. The chain carries TRBV27 and TRBJ2-1; 11 nucleotides align to TRBD2. The CDR3 is made up of 17 amino acids. The germline V gene has CDR1 MNHEY and CDR2 SMNVEV (reference sequence). Germline trimming cut 3 bases from V and 9 bases from J; bases unmatched to any gene: 13.

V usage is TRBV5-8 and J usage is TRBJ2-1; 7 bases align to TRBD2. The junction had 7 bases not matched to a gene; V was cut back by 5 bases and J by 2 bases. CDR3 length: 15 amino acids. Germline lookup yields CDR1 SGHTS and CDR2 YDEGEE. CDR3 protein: CASRRPGGTYNEQFF. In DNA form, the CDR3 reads TGTGCCAGCAGGCGACCGGGAGGTACCTACAATGAGCAGTTCTTC. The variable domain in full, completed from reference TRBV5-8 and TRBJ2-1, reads EAGVTQSPTHLIKTRGQQATLRCSPISGHTSVYWYQQALGLGLQFLLWYDEGEERNRGNFPPRFSGRQFPNYSSELNVNALELEDSALYLCASRRPGGTYNEQFFGPGTRLTVL.

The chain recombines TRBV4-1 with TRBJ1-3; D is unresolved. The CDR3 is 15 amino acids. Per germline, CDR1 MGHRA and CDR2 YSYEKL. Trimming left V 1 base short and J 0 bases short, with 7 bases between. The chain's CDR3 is CASSQVLISGNTIYF. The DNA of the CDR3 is TGCGCCAGCAGCCAAGTGTTAATCTCTGGAAACACCATATATTTT.

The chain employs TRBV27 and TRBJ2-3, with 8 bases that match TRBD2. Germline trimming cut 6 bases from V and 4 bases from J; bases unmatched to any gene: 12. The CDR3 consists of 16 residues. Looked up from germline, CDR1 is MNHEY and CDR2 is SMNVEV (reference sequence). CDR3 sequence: CASRSRTSKYADTQYF. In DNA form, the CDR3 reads TGTGCCAGCAGAAGCAGGACTAGCAAGTACGCAGATACGCAGTATTTT.